This passage covers 16 T cell receptor beta chains from one sample sequenced in a study of T cells after yellow fever vaccination (dated by TCRdb to between 2018 and 2020). Per the publication, the treatment or condition label means: live attenuated yellow fever vaccine strain. The library relied on 5' RACE. For sequencing, an Illumina HiSeq 2500 was employed. TCRdb passed the public sequencing reads through fastp at Q25 and MiXCR, retaining productive beta sequences. CDR3 protein duplicates are merged, each entry listing the most common genes and DNA. The sample includes around 150,000 distinct CDR3 sequences, with around 7.3% observed a single time. The ten largest make up approximately 2.5% of the sample. The starting material was CD4+ T cells sorted from PBMCs, obtained 5 to 6 days after the first yellow fever vaccination. These receptors were taken from a man aged 18-30 years who received the YFV17D yellow fever vaccine.

The table lists this clonotype with many counts. The V gene is TRBV19, the J gene TRBJ1-1, with 9 bases that match TRBD1. The ends lost 4 bases at V and 3 bases at J; junction bases unmatched: 3. Germline CDR1 is LNHDA and CDR2 is SQIVND (reference sequence). The CDR3 runs 14 residues. CDR3 amino acids: CASSTRTGDTEAFF. Here the CDR3 DNA reads TGTGCCAGTAGTACACGGACAGGGGACACTGAAGCTTTCTTT.

The gene calls are TRBV15 and TRBJ2-3; 14 positions agree with TRBD2. V shed 3 bases, J shed 5 bases, and the junction held 4 bases outside the gene matches. The V gene's germline CDR1 is LNHNV and CDR2 YYDKDF (reference sequence). The CDR3 consists of 16 residues. Written as DNA, the CDR3 is TGTGCCACCAGCAGGCGGGGGACTAGCGGGAGAGATACGCAGTATTTT. Translated: CATSRRGTSGRDTQYF. Full variable domain (missing parts from reference TRBV15 and TRBJ2-3): DAMVIQNPRYQVTQFGKPVTLSCSQTLNHNVMYWYQQKSSQAPKLLFHYYDKDFNNEADTPDNFQSRRPNTSFCFLDIRSPGLGDTAMYLCATSRRGTSGRDTQYFGPGTRLTVL.

The chain uses TRBV5-1 and TRBJ2-5, with D unresolved. The V end lost 1 base, the J end lost 2 bases, and 12 bases lay between the germline ends. Germline CDR1 reads SGHRS; CDR2 reads YFSETQ. This CDR3 region has 15 residues. The CDR3 bases are TGCGCCAGCAGCTTGCAAGACTCTTTGCAAGAGACCCAGTACTTC. Translation: CASSLQDSLQETQYF.

This clonotype has a count of ten or more. The chain links TRBV3-1 to TRBJ1-4; a possible D gene is TRBD1 (5 bases). The germline CDR1 and CDR2 sequences are LGHDT and YNNKEL (reference sequence). The V and J ends lost 6 bases and 5 bases respectively, with 7 bases between them. The CDR3 is made up of 12 amino acids. CDR3 sequence reads: CASRGENEKLFF. The CDR3 DNA reads as TGTGCCAGCAGAGGGGAGAATGAAAAACTGTTTTTT.

This clonotype showed up many times. V is TRBV28 and J is TRBJ2-2; TRBD1 aligns across 7 bases. CDR1 MDHEN and CDR2 SYDVKM come from the germline V gene. The CDR3 totals 16 residues. V shed 5 bases, J shed 2 bases, and the junction held 8 bases outside the gene matches. CDR3 sequence reads: CASSLPGDSNTGELFF. In DNA form, the CDR3 reads TGTGCCAGCAGTCTCCCAGGGGACAGCAACACCGGGGAGCTGTTTTTT. The whole variable domain, filled in from reference TRBV28 and TRBJ2-2, reads DVKVTQSSRYLVKRTGEKVFLECVQDMDHENMFWYRQDPGLGLRLIYFSYDVKMKEKGDIPEGYSVSREKKERFSLILESASTNQTSMYLCASSLPGDSNTGELFFGEGSRLTVL.

The sample holds many counts of this clonotype. The CDR3 DNA sequence: TGTGCCAGCAGCTTAAGTTTAGGGGCCCGGGATACGCAGTATTTT. Its protein product is CASSLSLGARDTQYF. The chain employs TRBV7-2 and TRBJ2-3; tentatively, D is TRBD1 (5 bases). Per the germline V gene, CDR1 is SGHTA and CDR2 is FQGNSA. The V gene lost 2 bases and the J gene lost 6 bases, with 15 bases spanning the gap. The CDR3 sequence is 15 residues long.

This clonotype showed up just a few times. This chain links TRBV6-5 with TRBJ1-3; D gene uncertain. The CDR3 contains 16 residues. Per germline, CDR1 MNHEY and CDR2 SVGAGI. The V and J ends lost 0 bases and 2 bases respectively, with 11 bases between them. The chain's CDR3 is CASSYSKQLPGNTIYF. DNA of the CDR3: TGTGCCAGCAGTTACTCGAAACAGCTTCCTGGAAACACCATATATTTT.

The table lists this clonotype with many counts. The DNA of the CDR3 is TGCGCCAGCAGTTCAAACTACAATGAGCAGTTCTTC. It yields the protein CASSSNYNEQFF. The chain employs TRBV5-1 and TRBJ2-1; D gene unclear. This CDR3 contains 12 residues. V lost 5 bases and J 3 bases, leaving 6 bases between the germline ends. In germline, CDR1 is SGHRS, CDR2 YFSETQ.

This clonotype was counted ten times or more. The V call is TRBV7-3, the J call TRBJ2-6; D may be TRBD1 (5 bases). Germline assignment: CDR1 SGHTA and CDR2 FQGTGA. Trimming took 2 bases from V and 1 from J, leaving 30 bases between them. This CDR3 region has 23 residues. The CDR3: CASSLFDPRKGQLEKSGANVLTF. Here the CDR3 DNA reads TGTGCCAGCAGCTTATTTGATCCGCGAAAGGGGCAGCTCGAAAAATCTGGGGCCAACGTCCTGACTTTC. The whole variable domain, filled in from reference TRBV7-3 and TRBJ2-6, reads GAGVSQTPSNKVTEKGKYVELRCDPISGHTALYWYRQSLGQGPEFLIYFQGTGAADDSGLPNDRFFAVRPEGSVSTLKIQRTERGDSAVYLCASSLFDPRKGQLEKSGANVLTFGAGSRLTVL.

This chain uses TRBV5-1 with TRBJ2-7, with D possibly being TRBD2 (5 bases). CDR1 and CDR2 from the germline V gene are SGHRS and YFSETQ. This CDR3 comprises 14 residues. V was shortened by 2 bases and J by 0 bases, with 9 bases between the two germline ends. In DNA form, the CDR3 reads TGCGCCAGCAGCTTACGGGAAAGCTCCTACGAGCAGTACTTC. It codes for CASSLRESSYEQYF. Based on the CDR3 plus reference TRBV5-1 and TRBJ2-7, the full variable domain is KAGVTQTPRYLIKTRGQQVTLSCSPISGHRSVSWYQQTPGQGLQFLFEYFSETQRNKGNFPGRFSGRQFSNSRSEMNVSTLELGDSALYLCASSLRESSYEQYFGPGTRLTVT.

This clonotype was counted a few times. V and J are TRBV29-1 and TRBJ2-5, with D tentatively TRBD1 (6 bases). The CDR3 loop spans 12 amino acids. V lost 5 bases and J 4 bases, leaving 11 bases between the germline ends. Germline V gene lookup returns CDR1 SQVTM and CDR2 ANQGSEA. CDR3 sequence reads: CSVMRGRETQYF. The CDR3 DNA is TGCAGCGTTATGAGGGGGAGAGAGACCCAGTACTTC.

The table lists this clonotype with many counts. The chain is built from TRBV2 and TRBJ2-7; the D gene could be TRBD1 or TRBD2 (5 bases each). V was trimmed by 6 bases and J by 4 bases, leaving 16 bases between them. There are 14 residues in the CDR3. The V gene's germline CDR1 is SNHLY and CDR2 FYNNEI. The CDR3: CASREKGRPYEQYF. In DNA, the CDR3 is TGTGCCAGCAGAGAAAAGGGACGTCCGTACGAGCAGTACTTC.

This clonotype was seen more than once but under ten times. The V gene is TRBV20-1, the J gene TRBJ2-1; 14 positions match TRBD2. Per the germline V gene, CDR1 is DFQATT and CDR2 is SNEGSKA (reference sequence). The CDR3 totals 15 residues. With V trimmed by 2 bases and J by 10 bases, 7 bases remained unmatched. CDR3 DNA: TGCAGTGCTAGACGGATGGGACTAGCGGGGGACGAGCAGTTCTTC. It yields the protein CSARRMGLAGDEQFF.

This clonotype was recorded a few times. The rearrangement joins TRBV3-1 to TRBJ1-3; D gene unclear. This CDR3 contains 16 residues. Germline CDR1 and CDR2: LGHDT and YNNKEL (reference sequence). Deletions cut 4 bases from V and 0 bases from J, with 13 bases between. The CDR3, as DNA: TGTGCCAGCAGCCCCTGGGAGCGGGGCTCTGGAAACACCATATATTTT. Its protein product is CASSPWERGSGNTIYF.

This clonotype was seen more than once but under ten times. V is TRBV24-1 and J is TRBJ2-5; no clear D. V was clipped by 6 bases and J by 0 bases, with 10 bases between them. The CDR3 is 14 residues long. Germline assignment: CDR1 KGHDR and CDR2 SFDVKD. The CDR3 bases are TGTGCCACCAGTTCTCCTGTATACCAAGAGACCCAGTACTTC. The encoded protein is CATSSPVYQETQYF.

This clonotype showed up just a few times. This sequence joins TRBV15 and TRBJ2-1, with TRBD2 identical over 7 bases. CDR3 length: 16 amino acids. Germline loops: CDR1 LNHNV, CDR2 YYDKDF (reference sequence). Unmatched junction bases numbered 15, after V lost 3 bases and J lost 10 bases. The CDR3 DNA reads as TGTGCCACCAGCAGTTTTACTAGCGTTCTCGCCGGCGAGCAGTTCTTC. Its translation: CATSSFTSVLAGEQFF.